Following are 23 T cell receptor beta chains from one sample sequenced in a study of shared clonotypes between healthy human individuals. Repertoires were generated with immunoSEQ multiplex PCR, while TCRdb's copy carries only in-frame clones and drops some. The data hold approximately 470,000 clones, with approximately 78% observed a single time. The specimen sequenced was PBMCs. The source of these receptors is a woman aged 40 to 50 in good health. Some clones in this sample may be carry-over from other donors' samples.

The sample holds one count of this clone. The gene calls are TRBV9 and TRBJ2-1, with D tentatively TRBD2 (6 bases). The CDR3 has 16 residues. V was pared by 1 base and J by 3 bases, with 14 bases between. Germline CDR1 reads SGDLS; CDR2 reads YYNGEE. The DNA for the CDR3 is TGTGCCAGCAGCGTATCGGTGTCTAGCGACTACAATGAGCAGTTCTTC. Protein product: CASSVSVSSDYNEQFF.

The J gene is TRBJ2-1, the V gene TRBV28; 7 nucleotides align to TRBD2. Germline CDR1 reads MDHEN; CDR2 reads SYDVKM. The CDR3 runs to 14 residues. V shed 0 bases and J 5 bases; nucleotides not matched to a gene: 1. The chain's CDR3 is CASSLWAGDNEQFF. The CDR3 DNA reads TGTGCCAGCAGTTTATGGGCGGGAGACAATGAGCAGTTCTTC.

J is TRBJ2-5 and V is TRBV4-2; 9 nucleotides line up with TRBD1. Germline CDR1 and CDR2: LGHNA and YNFKEQ. The CDR3 loop spans 14 amino acids. The ends lost 4 bases at V and 3 bases at J; junction bases unmatched: 3. CDR3: CASSPGDREETQYF. The CDR3 DNA reads as TGTGCCAGCAGCCCAGGGGACAGGGAAGAGACCCAGTACTTC.

The chain combines TRBV4-2 with TRBJ2-5; the D gene is possibly TRBD2 (6 bases). The J call may be incorrect, as the DNA end agrees better with TRBJ2-7. CDR3 size: 15 residues. The V gene's germline CDR1 is LGHNA and CDR2 YNFKEQ. The CDR3 DNA is TGTGCCAGCAGCCAAGATGCGGGGTACCCCTACGAGCAGTACTTC. This codes for CASSQDAGYPYEQYF.

The J gene is TRBJ2-7, the V gene TRBV7-9, with TRBD2 matching 10 bases. The CDR3 loop spans 16 amino acids. Germline V gene data show CDR1 as SEHNR and CDR2 as FQNEAQ (reference sequence). With 5 bases clipped from V and 4 bases from J, the junction kept 11 bases outside the gene matches. The CDR3 protein is CASSPQREREGYEQYF. The CDR3 region has the DNA TGTGCCAGCAGCCCCCAACGAGAGCGGGAGGGGTACGAGCAGTACTTC. Full variable domain (outside the CDR3, taken from reference TRBV7-9 and TRBJ2-7): DTGVSQNPRHKITKRGQNVTFRCDPISEHNRLYWYRQTLGQGPEFLTYFQNEAQLEKSRLLSDRFSAERPKGSFSTLEIQRTEQGDSAMYLCASSPQREREGYEQYFGPGTRLTVT.

The sample holds many counts of this clone. The rearrangement uses TRBV7-2 and TRBJ2-1; TRBD2 matches 12 bases. V shed 2 bases, J shed 6 bases, and the junction held 8 bases outside the gene matches. The CDR3 contains 17 residues. CDR1 is SGHTA and CDR2 is FQGNSA in the germline V gene. CDR3 loop: CASSLFPTLAGGNEQFF. In DNA form, the CDR3 reads TGTGCCAGCAGCTTATTCCCCACACTAGCGGGAGGCAATGAGCAGTTCTTC.

The chain links TRBV5-1 to TRBJ2-1, with 11 bases aligning to TRBD1. The CDR3 runs 15 residues. Germline assignment: CDR1 SGHRS and CDR2 YFSETQ. V lost 5 bases, J lost 6 bases, and 7 bases stayed unmatched. Here the CDR3 reads CASRYRTGGRNEQFF. CDR3 DNA sequence: TGCGCCAGCAGGTACCGGACAGGGGGCCGCAATGAGCAGTTCTTC. The full variable domain, its missing parts supplied by reference TRBV5-1 and TRBJ2-1, is KAGVTQTPRYLIKTRGQQVTLSCSPISGHRSVSWYQQTPGQGLQFLFEYFSETQRNKGNFPGRFSGRQFSNSRSEMNVSTLELGDSALYLCASRYRTGGRNEQFFGPGTRLTVL.

The V gene is TRBV30, the J gene TRBJ2-3; the D is unclear. The germline V gene has CDR1 GTSNPN and CDR2 SVGIG (reference sequence). This CDR3 is 11 amino acids long. Trimming removed 5 bases at V and 5 bases at J, with 8 bases between. As DNA, the CDR3 is TGTGCCTGGCAATCGGTAGATACGCAGTATTTT. The encoded protein is CAWQSVDTQYF.

This clone was seen a single time. This chain connects TRBV7-2 to TRBJ2-1, with D unclear. The CDR3 consists of 13 residues. In germline, CDR1 is SGHTA, CDR2 FQGNSA. The ends were cut back, 1 base at V and 8 bases at J, with 9 bases in the middle. CDR3 sequence (DNA): TGTGCCAGCAGCTTAGAAAGAACTGATGAGCAGTTCTTC. Amino acid sequence: CASSLERTDEQFF.

This clone was counted once. The chain recombines TRBV5-6 with TRBJ2-5; tentative D call: TRBD2 (7 bases). Per germline, CDR1 SGHDT and CDR2 YYEEEE. The V gene lost 6 bases and the J gene lost 5 bases, with 20 bases spanning the gap. The length of the CDR3 is 15 residues. The CDR3 DNA reads TGTGCCAGCACCCCAGGGCGGGGGCTCCGGGAGACCCAGTACTTC. The encoded protein is CASTPGRGLRETQYF.

V usage is TRBV10-3 and J usage is TRBJ2-1; D is unclear. The CDR3 runs 14 residues. The V end lost 3 bases, the J end lost 4 bases, and 10 bases lay between the germline ends. CDR1 and CDR2 (germline): ENHRY, SYGVKD. CDR3 protein: CAISDFADYNEQFF. In nucleotides, the CDR3 is TGTGCCATCAGTGATTTCGCGGATTACAATGAGCAGTTCTTC.

The chain carries TRBV28 and TRBJ1-2; no reliable D call. With 4 bases removed from V and 9 bases from J, the gap between germline ends came to 12 bases. Germline loops: CDR1 MDHEN, CDR2 SYDVKM. This CDR3 region has 12 residues. The CDR3 is CASSSIELSYTF. The CDR3 DNA is TGTGCCAGCAGTTCGATCGAGTTGAGCTACACCTTC.

This sequence joins TRBV28 and TRBJ2-1; D assignment may be TRBD1 or TRBD2 (5 bases each). The CDR3 has 15 amino acids. Deletions cut 3 bases from V and 0 bases from J, with 9 bases between. Germline loops: CDR1 MDHEN, CDR2 SYDVKM. The CDR3 sequence is CASSLGDLSYNEQFF. Written as DNA, the CDR3 is TGTGCCAGCAGTTTGGGGGATCTCTCCTACAATGAGCAGTTCTTC.

The genes are TRBV5-6 and TRBJ1-4; D remains unclear. The CDR3 is 15 residues long. Germline CDR1 SGHDT, CDR2 YYEEEE. The V gene lost 2 bases and the J gene lost 7 bases, with 15 bases spanning the gap. CDR3 sequence (DNA): TGTGCCAGCAGCTTTTCGGTTAGTTTCGGTGAAAAACTGTTTTTT. This translates into CASSFSVSFGEKLFF. Drawing the rest from reference TRBV5-6 and TRBJ1-4, the complete variable domain is DAGVTQSPTHLIKTRGQQVTLRCSPKSGHDTVSWYQQALGQGPQFIFQYYEEEERQRGNFPDRFSGHQFPNYSSELNVNALLLGDSALYLCASSFSVSFGEKLFFGSGTQLSVL.

The DNA of the CDR3 is TGTGCCAGCAGTTTCCCGGCAGGGCCCTACGAGCAGTACTTC. Its translation: CASSFPAGPYEQYF. J is TRBJ2-7 and V is TRBV27, with D maybe TRBD1 (5 bases). V lost 3 bases, J lost 2 bases, and 11 bases lay in between. Germline V gene sequence: CDR1 MNHEY, CDR2 SMNVEV (reference sequence). CDR3 length: 14 residues.

The rearrangement uses TRBV4-3 and TRBJ2-7; 9 bases are a match to TRBD2. CDR3 length: 15 amino acids. With V trimmed by 0 bases and J by 8 bases, 8 bases remained unmatched. CDR1 LGHNA and CDR2 YSLEER come from the germline V gene. In nucleotides, the CDR3 is TGCGCCAGCAGCCAAGACGGTAGCGGGAGTGATCAGCAGTACTTC. This encodes CASSQDGSGSDQQYF.

V usage is TRBV6-5 and J usage is TRBJ2-3; 7 bases are shared with TRBD2. Germline trimming cut 2 bases from V and 4 bases from J; bases unmatched to any gene: 3. This CDR3 region has 14 residues. The germline gives CDR1 MNHEY, CDR2 SVGAGI. This chain's CDR3 is CASSYRREPDTQYF. CDR3 in DNA: TGTGCCAGCAGTTACCGGCGGGAGCCAGATACGCAGTATTTT.

The V and J genes are TRBV7-2 and TRBJ2-3; the match to TRBD2 covers 9 bases. The CDR3 has 14 amino acids. Germline trimming cut 1 base from V and 4 bases from J; bases unmatched to any gene: 0. CDR1 SGHTA and CDR2 FQGNSA come from the germline V gene. In DNA form, the CDR3 reads TGTGCCAGCAGCTTAGGGACTAGCGCAGATACGCAGTATTTT. Translating it yields CASSLGTSADTQYF.

This sequence joins TRBV19 and TRBJ1-1; 9 bases fit TRBD1. CDR1 and CDR2 from the germline V gene are LNHDA and SQIVND (reference sequence). V dropped 5 bases and J dropped 4; count of bases not matched to a gene: 5. The CDR3 totals 14 residues. This chain's CDR3 is CASSLTGQGTEAFF. In DNA, the CDR3 is TGTGCCAGTAGTTTGACGGGACAGGGCACTGAAGCTTTCTTT.

DNA for the CDR3: TGTGCCAGCAGTTTAAGACAGGAGGCCCATGGCTACACCTTC. This gives the protein CASSLRQEAHGYTF. The chain recombines TRBV28 with TRBJ1-2, with a weak D call TRBD1 (6 bases). The CDR3 length is 14 residues. The V and J ends lost 2 bases and 6 bases respectively, with 13 bases between them. In germline, CDR1 is MDHEN, CDR2 SYDVKM.

The chain couples TRBV6-1 to TRBJ1-5; D perhaps matches TRBD1 (5 bases). V lost 2 bases and J 5 bases, leaving 7 bases between the germline ends. CDR3 length: 13 residues. Germline CDR1 MNHNS, CDR2 SASEGT. CDR3 in amino acids: CASSEMGDQPQHF. The CDR3 bases are TGTGCCAGCAGTGAAATGGGGGATCAGCCCCAGCATTTT.

The chain recombines TRBV7-9 with TRBJ1-2; D might be TRBD1 (5 bases). Germline loops: CDR1 SEHNR, CDR2 FQNEAQ (reference sequence). V lost 4 bases and J 4 bases, leaving 19 bases between the germline ends. The CDR3 has 16 residues. The CDR3 spells CASSYTGTEDGYGYTF. The CDR3 DNA is TGTGCCAGCAGCTACACCGGGACTGAGGATGGCTATGGCTACACCTTC.

This clone has a handful of counts. The V call is TRBV5-1, the J call TRBJ2-7, with 10 bases matching TRBD1. Germline CDR1 SGHRS, CDR2 YFSETQ. The CDR3 is 14 amino acids. V shed 4 bases and J 5 bases; nucleotides not matched to a gene: 6. CDR3 sequence: CASSRRGTGDEQYF. The CDR3 DNA reads TGCGCCAGCAGCCGCCGTGGGACAGGGGACGAGCAGTACTTC.